A single sample is the source of the 6 T cell receptor beta chains below, sequenced in a study of cytotoxic CD8 clonotypes in ibrutinib-treated CLL. The protocol was immunoSEQ multiplex PCR, while the TCRdb copy is restricted to in-frame clones and leaves out a portion. The table includes 270,000 or so clones, 60% to 80% detected once. The starting material was PBMCs, obtained at disease progression, from a patient treated with ibrutinib. The receptor source for this set is a human donor with chronic lymphocytic leukemia.

The J gene is TRBJ2-3, the V gene TRBV29-1; no firm D call. Germline assignment: CDR1 SQVTM and CDR2 ANQGSEA. The CDR3 runs 15 residues. The germline V and J ends were trimmed by 0 bases and 1 base, with 11 bases remaining between them. CDR3 in amino acids: CSVEDLVRGTDTQYF. The CDR3 DNA is TGCAGCGTTGAAGATCTGGTTAGAGGCACAGATACGCAGTATTTT.

This clone showed up just a few times. This chain links TRBV4-2 with TRBJ1-1, with D unresolved. CDR1 is LGHNA and CDR2 is YNFKEQ in the germline V gene. The germline V and J ends were trimmed by 1 base and 3 bases, with 12 bases remaining between them. The CDR3 has 15 residues. The CDR3 spells CASSQAPWMDTEAFF. CDR3 nucleotides: TGTGCCAGCAGCCAAGCCCCATGGATGGACACTGAAGCTTTCTTT.

The V and J genes are TRBV18 and TRBJ1-1; no firm D call. CDR1 and CDR2 from the germline V gene are KGHSH and LQKENI. This CDR3 has 15 residues. V was trimmed by 3 bases and J by 1 base, leaving 12 bases between them. CDR3 DNA sequence: TGTGCCAGCTCACCCCTAGATACACAGAACACTGAAGCTTTCTTT. Its protein is CASSPLDTQNTEAFF.

CDR3 residues: CASSLWVLRGHSGNTIYF. CDR3 sequence (DNA): TGTGCCAGCAGTTTATGGGTCTTGCGGGGCCACTCTGGAAACACCATATATTTT. The V and J genes are TRBV28 and TRBJ1-3; D is perhaps TRBD1 (5 bases). This CDR3 region has 18 residues. The V gene lost 0 bases and the J gene lost 0 bases, with 15 bases spanning the gap. Germline V gene lookup returns CDR1 MDHEN and CDR2 SYDVKM.

The gene calls are TRBV18 and TRBJ2-7, with D possibly TRBD2 on 6 matching bases. CDR3 length: 15 residues. Germline-derived CDR1 and CDR2 are KGHSH and LQKENI. Trimming left V 5 bases short and J 3 bases short, with 17 bases between. The CDR3 DNA follows: TGTGCCAGCTCATCTGTCGGCGGGCGGGGCTACGAGCAGTACTTC. It yields the protein CASSSVGGRGYEQYF. The whole variable domain, filled in from reference TRBV18 and TRBJ2-7, reads NAGVMQNPRHLVRRRGQEARLRCSPMKGHSHVYWYRQLPEEGLKFMVYLQKENIIDESGMPKERFSAEFPKEGPSILRIQQVVRGDSAAYFCASSSVGGRGYEQYFGPGTRLTVT.

V usage is TRBV5-1 and J usage is TRBJ2-6; D may be TRBD2 (6 bases). The CDR3 has 18 amino acids. CDR1 is SGHRS and CDR2 is YFSETQ in the germline V gene. Trimming cost V 4 bases and J 1 base, with 18 bases left between them. CDR3 sequence (DNA): TGCGCCAGCAGCCTCGCACTGGTCGGGGGTTCTGGGGCCAACGTCCTGACTTTC. It specifies CASSLALVGGSGANVLTF.